The clone carrying this T cell receptor (beta chain) showed up many times. This specimen comes from a study of T cells in Graves' hyperthyroidism and ophthalmopathy. Amplified TCR beta CDR3 regions came from RNA transcripts. HTBI primers were the set used in a first-round RT-PCR of the TCR CDR3. TCRdb ran MiXCR on the multiplex PCR reads and lists one entry per CDR3 protein. The table shows about 410,000 distinct CDR3 sequences, with roughly 15% occurring only once. The CDR3 is 14 amino acids. V gave up 5 bases and J gave up 4 bases; unmatched junction bases: 7. Germline V gene lookup returns CDR1 SGHTA and CDR2 FQGNSA.

This sequence was found in a woman aged 25 to 45 with Graves' ophthalmopathy. The sample was blood. The genes are TRBV7-2 and TRBJ2-5; 7 positions match TRBD1. CDR3 sequence: CASSPWTGGETQYF. CDR3 DNA sequence: TGTGCCAGCAGCCCCTGGACAGGCGGAGAGACCCAGTACTTC.